This T cell receptor (beta chain) was documented in a study of PD-L1 blockade in urothelial cancer. Study overall: Investigators checked blood 3 weeks (second dose) and 6 weeks after treatment start. Peripheral blood specimens exhibited a median yield of roughly 140,000 T cells.

V dropped 7 bases and J dropped 0 bases, with 8 bases sitting between them. Germline CDR1 MNHEY, CDR2 SVGAGI. This CDR3 is 13 amino acids long. The repertoire was sequenced with immunoSEQ multiplex PCR; TCRdb's copy has only in-frame clones and lacks some. The data hold about 69,000 clones, with 85% to 90% observed a single time. This clone was observed once. Sample contribution per patient ranged from 1 to 8, covering pretreatment and on-treatment. V usage is TRBV6-5 and J usage is TRBJ2-3; D is ambiguous. The sequenced sample was PBMCs, obtained around atezolizumab (anti-PD-L1) treatment. This TCR was recovered from a man between 60 and 70 years old with urothelial cancer. CDR3 coding DNA: TGTGCCAGCAAAAAGACTAGCACAGATACGCAGTATTTT. Translation: CASKKTSTDTQYF.